This T cell receptor beta chain was sequenced in a study of blood T cell repertoires in COVID-19 (TCRdb year 2020). Broadly, across the study: The collaborator samples originated in the United States, Italy and Spain and spanned the acute and convalescent phases of COVID-19. The material from the prospective study consisted of cDNA or gDNA derived from T cells, B-cell-depleted T cells, or PBMCs. The samples were drawn from two sources: the first 160 participants of the ongoing ImmuneRACE study, and fewer than 1,500 subjects contributed by 6 global collaborators. The sample metadata nearly always contained a de-identified subject ID, COVID-19 status, age in years and sex. The repertoires were released in a freely available public database meant as a resource for research on the immune response to SARS-CoV-2. HLA class I and class II types, where available, came from metadata supplied by the sample provider rather than from assay-based typing. Subjects who had been exposed to COVID-19, were actively infected with it, or had recovered from it provided the deeply sampled blood TCRbeta repertoires that made up the dataset.

Concerning this clone itself: Its antigen target is currently unknown. No base-level quality is on record; no much larger clone is a single base apart.

Whole blood was collected in K2EDTA tubes by collaborating institutions according to the institutions' own protocols. For TCRbeta analysis, collaborator samples were shipped as frozen whole blood, as isolated PBMCs, or as DNA extracted from either sample type. From its cysteine to its phenylalanine, the CDR3 spans 13 amino acids. This entry keeps only the CDR3 DNA: 39 bases, framed from base 1. V is pared back by 1 base and J by 4 bases, with 7 bases lying between the germline termini. CDR1 and CDR2 are drawn from the germline V gene: SGHTA, FQGNSA. TCRbeta CDR3 regions were amplified from genomic DNA by means of the immunoSEQ Assay, a bias-controlled multiplex PCR. As for the original processing: Nucleated cell counts per sample were estimated from amplification of reference gene primers within the assay. Sequence reads were collapsed and filtered to measure the absolute abundance of every unique TCRbeta CDR3 rearrangement. For each sample, productive Simpson clonality was calculated as the square root of Simpson's diversity index over productive rearrangements. Imported from immuneACCESS, the table was reduced by TCRdb to in-frame sequences with V and J called. These copies leave out some clones; in studies compared against another copy, an unresolved V gene accounts for under half, and the cause of the remainder is not known. The DNA was the basis for D and trimming; V, J and clone size are from that table. In all, the sample holds about 240,000 clones, and approximately 85% of those were seen once. 4.7% of the sample is in the top ten clones.

What the work shows at the level of the full study, not this receptor alone: The quantity of clinical and demographic metadata differed by source and by participant and was supplied without curation.

The sequence joins TRBV7-2 to TRBJ1-2; a tentative D match to TRBD1 spans 5 bases. Sequencing was performed on peripheral blood. The sequence came from a woman in her 70s with acute or convalescent COVID-19. The sequenced DNA: TGTGCCAGCAGCTTAGACAGGAGCTATGGCTACACCTTC. It translates as CASSLDRSYGYTF.